This T cell receptor (beta chain) was identified during a study of shared clonotypes between healthy human individuals. Overall study findings and caveats: Rarefaction revealed incomplete sorted-subset sequencing despite large depth.

CDR1 and CDR2 (germline): SGHDT, YYEEEE. The CDR3 loop spans 13 amino acids. The V end lost 2 bases, the J end lost 4 bases, and 8 bases lay between the germline ends. Profiling relied on immunoSEQ multiplex PCR, and the TCRdb table lists in-frame clones only, not all of them. This table holds roughly 2,500,000 clones, roughly 93% found once. A remark on this clone: Its antigen is currently unknown.

Sequencing input: naive CD4+ T cells from PBMCs. Subset meaning: CD45RA+ positively selected. The rearrangement uses TRBV5-6 and TRBJ2-3; weak D call: TRBD2 (6 bases). The receptor was derived from a man aged 18 to 30 in good health. Some clones in this sample may be carry-over from other donors' samples. CDR3 nucleotides: TGTGCCAGCAGCTTCGGGGGTTCAGATACGCAGTATTTT. This codes for CASSFGGSDTQYF.